These 25 T cell receptor beta chains were sequenced from one sample in a study of cytomegalovirus exposure and HLA in healthy donors. The table came from immunoSEQ multiplex PCR; TCRdb's copy has only in-frame clones and leaves some out. Of around 110,000 clones listed, about 85% are singletons. The sequenced sample was PBMCs. The origin of the receptors is a woman younger than 30 in good health and CMV-seropositive.

The chain employs TRBV4-2 and TRBJ1-4; 9 bases line up with TRBD1. The V gene end was trimmed by 3 bases and the J gene end by 7 bases; junction bases not matched to a gene: 6. Germline V gives CDR1 LGHNA, CDR2 YNFKEQ. This CDR3 region has 15 residues. As DNA, the CDR3 is TGTGCCAGCAGCCAGGCCGGGACAGGGAGTGAAAAACTGTTTTTT. It encodes CASSQAGTGSEKLFF.

V usage is TRBV6-5 and J usage is TRBJ2-7; a weak D match, TRBD2 (6 bases). The CDR3 totals 13 residues. V lost 6 bases to trimming and J lost 0 bases, with 9 bases between them. CDR1 MNHEY and CDR2 SVGAGI come from the germline V gene. The CDR3 is CASRPGDSYEQYF. DNA for the CDR3: TGTGCCAGCAGACCGGGGGACTCCTACGAGCAGTACTTC.

J is TRBJ2-7 and V is TRBV7-2; D is possibly TRBD2 (5 bases). The V gene lost 5 bases and the J gene lost 0 bases, with 11 bases spanning the gap. The CDR3 totals 14 residues. Looked up from germline, CDR1 is SGHTA and CDR2 is FQGNSA. This chain's CDR3 is CASSRTGSSYEQYV. The CDR3 DNA sequence: TGTGCCAGCAGCCGGACGGGGAGCTCCTACGAGCAGTACGTC.

This chain links TRBV2 with TRBJ2-7, with TRBD2 matching over 12 bases. Per the germline V gene, CDR1 is SNHLY and CDR2 is FYNNEI. V lost 6 bases to trimming and J lost 0 bases; unmatched junction nucleotides: 3. The CDR3 loop spans 15 amino acids. CDR3 in amino acids: CASRGLAGRSYEQYF. CDR3 DNA sequence: TGTGCCAGCAGAGGACTAGCGGGACGCTCCTACGAGCAGTACTTC.

The chain carries TRBV25-1 and TRBJ1-1, with a possible D match to TRBD1 (6 bases). The CDR3 totals 16 residues. V was shortened by 5 bases and J by 1 base, with 17 bases between the two germline ends. CDR1 is MGHDK and CDR2 is SYGVNS in the germline V gene. The chain's CDR3 is CASSPPTQGANTEAFF. CDR3 bases: TGTGCCAGCAGTCCGCCTACACAGGGCGCGAACACTGAAGCTTTCTTT.

In this sample, this clone turned up a few times. V is TRBV4-1 and J is TRBJ1-5, with TRBD1 matching over 9 bases. The length of the CDR3 is 14 residues. Germline trimming cut 3 bases from V and 5 bases from J; bases unmatched to any gene: 2. Per the germline V gene, CDR1 is MGHRA and CDR2 is YSYEKL. CDR3: CASSQRQGDQPQHF. For the CDR3, the DNA is TGCGCCAGCAGCCAGAGACAGGGGGATCAGCCCCAGCATTTT.

This rearrangement joins TRBV20-1 to TRBJ1-4; D possibly corresponds to TRBD1 (5 bases). This CDR3 contains 11 residues. V was cut by 6 bases and J by 10 bases, with 12 bases left in between. The germline V gene has CDR1 DFQATT and CDR2 SNEGSKA (reference sequence). CDR3 sequence (DNA): TGCAGTGCCGTGGACGGGGGAAAACTGTTTTTT. Translated: CSAVDGGKLFF.

The chain combines TRBV4-3 with TRBJ2-5; D may be TRBD1 (5 bases). The CDR3 has 15 residues. Germline CDR1 is LGHNA and CDR2 is YSLEER. Trimming shortened V by 1 base and J by 1 base, and 10 bases separated the two germline ends. The CDR3 protein is CASSQGRGGQETQYF. The CDR3 DNA sequence: TGCGCCAGCAGCCAAGGAAGGGGCGGCCAAGAGACCCAGTACTTC.

The chain carries TRBV5-4 and TRBJ2-3, with D perhaps TRBD2 (5 bases). From germline, CDR1 is SGHNT and CDR2 YYREEE (reference sequence). The CDR3 length is 11 residues. V lost 4 bases and J lost 6, with 6 bases in between. CDR3 nucleotide sequence: TGTGCCAGCAGCCGCGGGGATACGCAGTATTTT. Its protein is CASSRGDTQYF.

This chain uses TRBV27 with TRBJ1-1; unclear D gene. Deletions cut 4 bases from V and 3 bases from J, with 9 bases between. Germline CDR1 reads MNHEY; CDR2 reads SMNVEV (reference sequence). The CDR3 is 13 residues long. This CDR3 is CASSWAPYTEAFF. Written as DNA, the CDR3 is TGTGCCAGCAGTTGGGCCCCTTACACTGAAGCTTTCTTT.

The chain links TRBV5-1 to TRBJ2-1; TRBD2 matches at 10 bases. CDR3 size: 13 residues. J lost 6 bases, V lost 5 bases, and 2 bases had no gene match. In germline, CDR1 is SGHRS, CDR2 YFSETQ. The CDR3 DNA reads TGCGCCAGCAGTAGCGGGGGGAGCAATGAGCAGTTCTTC. Its protein product is CASSSGGSNEQFF. Full variable domain (outside the CDR3, taken from reference TRBV5-1 and TRBJ2-1): KAGVTQTPRYLIKTRGQQVTLSCSPISGHRSVSWYQQTPGQGLQFLFEYFSETQRNKGNFPGRFSGRQFSNSRSEMNVSTLELGDSALYLCASSSGGSNEQFFGPGTRLTVL.

J is TRBJ2-7 and V is TRBV10-1; TRBD1 agrees at 8 bases. The V segment lost 0 bases and the J segment 3 bases; nucleotides outside the gene matches: 4. The CDR3 contains 15 residues. Germline V gene sequence: CDR1 WNHNN, CDR2 SYGVQD (reference sequence). The CDR3 spells CASSESGTGFYEQYF. DNA for the CDR3: TGCGCCAGCAGTGAGTCGGGGACAGGATTCTACGAGCAGTACTTC.

The chain couples TRBV19 to TRBJ1-2; a possible D gene is TRBD1 (5 bases). The germline V gene encodes CDR1 LNHDA and CDR2 SQIVND (reference sequence). The CDR3 spans 14 residues. V lost 5 bases and J 0 bases, leaving 10 bases between the germline ends. The CDR3 loop is CASSPQTANYGYTF. The CDR3 nucleotides read TGTGCCAGTAGTCCCCAGACAGCTAACTATGGCTACACCTTC. Drawing the rest from reference TRBV19 and TRBJ1-2, the complete variable domain is DGGITQSPKYLFRKEGQNVTLSCEQNLNHDAMYWYRQDPGQGLRLIYYSQIVNDFQKGDIAEGYSVSREKKESFPLTVTSAQKNPTAFYLCASSPQTANYGYTFGSGTRLTVV.

The rearrangement joins TRBV5-6 to TRBJ1-1; weak D call: TRBD1 (5 bases). The CDR3 totals 14 residues. V lost 2 bases, J lost 1 base, and 9 bases lay in between. Germline CDR1 is SGHDT and CDR2 is YYEEEE. The DNA of the CDR3 is TGTGCCAGCAGCTTTACAGGTCAGAACACTGAAGCTTTCTTT. Its translation is CASSFTGQNTEAFF. Together with reference TRBV5-6 and TRBJ1-1, the CDR3 gives the full variable domain: DAGVTQSPTHLIKTRGQQVTLRCSPKSGHDTVSWYQQALGQGPQFIFQYYEEEERQRGNFPDRFSGHQFPNYSSELNVNALLLGDSALYLCASSFTGQNTEAFFGQGTRLTVV.

In this sample, this clone turned up a few times. The chain is built from TRBV4-1 and TRBJ2-3, with no clear D. The CDR3 length is 15 residues. The germline V and J ends were trimmed by 0 bases and 2 bases, with 9 bases remaining between them. Germline lookup yields CDR1 MGHRA and CDR2 YSYEKL. CDR3 residues: CASSQDPGFTDTQYF. Here the CDR3 DNA reads TGCGCCAGCAGCCAAGATCCTGGCTTCACAGATACGCAGTATTTT.

This clone occurred once. The chain links TRBV4-3 to TRBJ1-2; 9 bases are shared with TRBD1. Losses at the gene ends were 0 bases for V and 4 bases for J; bases not matched to a gene: 3. This CDR3 is built from 15 residues. Germline CDR1 is LGHNA and CDR2 is YSLEER. CDR3 sequence (DNA): TGCGCCAGCAGCCAAGAAGACAGGGGGGGCTATGGCTACACCTTC. This translates into CASSQEDRGGYGYTF.

This CDR3 is CASSLIDRGPHEQFF. The CDR3 region has the DNA TGTGCCAGTAGCTTAATAGACAGGGGGCCCCATGAGCAGTTCTTC. The chain carries TRBV19 and TRBJ2-1, with 10 positions matching TRBD1. There are 15 residues in the CDR3. J gave up 8 bases and V 6 bases, and 10 bases lay outside the gene matches. Germline-derived CDR1 and CDR2 are LNHDA and SQIVND (reference sequence).

The chain is built from TRBV28 and TRBJ1-2; TRBD1 matches 9 bases. The germline CDR1 and CDR2 sequences are MDHEN and SYDVKM. The CDR3 consists of 14 residues. Unmatched junction bases numbered 6, after V lost 7 bases and J lost 3 bases. CDR3 coding DNA: TGTGCCAGCACCCAGGACAGGGGAGACTATGGCTACACCTTC. Translating gives CASTQDRGDYGYTF.

This clone was seen just once. V is TRBV9 and J is TRBJ2-6, with 9 nucleotides matching TRBD2. This CDR3 is 19 amino acids long. The V and J ends lost 0 bases and 1 base, in that order; junction bases with no gene match: 8. Germline values: CDR1 SGDLS, CDR2 YYNGEE. The CDR3 protein is CASSVGMASGVSGANVLTF. CDR3 coding DNA: TGTGCCAGCAGCGTAGGTATGGCTAGCGGGGTGTCTGGGGCCAACGTCCTGACTTTC.

V is TRBV4-1 and J is TRBJ1-5; D is perhaps TRBD1 (5 bases). V lost 1 base and J 4 bases, leaving 14 bases between the germline ends. Germline V lookup: CDR1 MGHRA, CDR2 YSYEKL. This CDR3 spans 16 amino acids. The CDR3, as DNA: TGCGCCAGCAGCCAAGGAGTTGGGGGGTCGAATCAGCCCCAGCATTTT. This sequence encodes CASSQGVGGSNQPQHF.

Only one count was recorded for this clone. V usage is TRBV19 and J usage is TRBJ1-5, with a possible D match to TRBD1 (5 bases). Germline V gene lookup returns CDR1 LNHDA and CDR2 SQIVND (reference sequence). V lost 8 bases to trimming and J lost 3 bases, with 14 bases between them. The CDR3 spans 14 residues. DNA of the CDR3: TGTGCCAGTGGGGGGGGACCGTCCAATCAGCCCCAGCATTTT. Protein: CASGGGPSNQPQHF.

CDR3 bases: TGTGCCATCAGTGAGTCGAAAGGGGTAGGCACCGGGGAGCTGTTTTTT. Amino acid sequence: CAISESKGVGTGELFF. This chain connects TRBV10-3 to TRBJ2-2; weak D call: TRBD1 (5 bases). The V end lost 0 bases, the J end lost 4 bases, and 12 bases lay between the germline ends. CDR3 length: 16 residues. In germline, CDR1 is ENHRY, CDR2 SYGVKD.

V usage is TRBV5-6 and J usage is TRBJ1-6; tentatively, D is TRBD1 (5 bases). This CDR3 comprises 15 residues. The V end lost 4 bases, the J end lost 7 bases, and 15 bases lay between the germline ends. CDR1 is SGHDT, CDR2 YYEEEE, per germline. The CDR3 bases are TGTGCCAGCAGCGCCGGCAGGCGGGGGAATTCACCCCTCCACTTT. Translating gives CASSAGRRGNSPLHF.

The chain carries TRBV7-8 and TRBJ2-7; 9 bases align to TRBD1. Unmatched junction bases numbered 4, after V lost 3 bases and J lost 1 base. The CDR3 covers 15 residues. The germline CDR1 and CDR2 sequences are SGHVS and FQNEAQ. The CDR3 region has the DNA TGTGCCAGCAGCTTGGGACAGGGTCGATCCTACGAGCAGTACTTC. Translated, it gives CASSLGQGRSYEQYF.

The rearrangement uses TRBV28 and TRBJ1-5; TRBD1 aligns across 8 bases. Germline CDR1 reads MDHEN; CDR2 reads SYDVKM. The ends lost 4 bases at V and 3 bases at J; junction bases unmatched: 8. The CDR3 totals 16 residues. Written as DNA, the CDR3 is TGTGCCAGCAGTTCTCTTTTACAGGGGGTCAATCAGCCCCAGCATTTT. Amino acid sequence: CASSSLLQGVNQPQHF.